This entry lists 2 T cell receptor beta chains sequenced from one sample in a study of beta chain features in type 1 diabetes. The study reverse transcribed the entire isolated RNA, so it sequenced expressed TCRB transcripts. Clones were sequenced by immunoSEQ multiplex PCR, and TCRdb holds only the in-frame ones, with some missing. Of 200,000 to 300,000 clones listed, about 14% are singletons. The sample comprised naive CD4+ T cells from blood. These receptors originate from a woman between 40 and 50 years old in good health.

CDR3 bases: TGTGCCAGCAGCTTGACAGGGGGTCAGCCCCAGCATTTT. Its protein product is CASSLTGGQPQHF. The chain has TRBV7-6 and TRBJ1-5, with 9 bases identical to TRBD1. This CDR3 region has 13 residues. CDR1 and CDR2 (germline): SGHVS, FNYEAQ. V dropped 3 bases and J dropped 6; count of bases not matched to a gene: 0.

This clone was observed a handful of times. The V and J genes are TRBV7-2 and TRBJ2-4; D unclear. Per germline, CDR1 SGHTA and CDR2 FQGNSA. V was pared by 0 bases and J by 7 bases, with 13 bases between. The CDR3 length is 15 residues. The CDR3 bases are TGTGCCAGCAGCTTAGCCGCTCCGACGAGGAACATTCAGTACTTC. Amino acids: CASSLAAPTRNIQYF.